The 9 T cell receptor beta chains given below trace back to one sample, sequenced in a study of cytomegalovirus exposure and HLA in healthy donors. The primer mix had 60 Vbeta and 13 Jbeta primers. Only in-frame clones appear in the TCRdb table, and some are missing; sequencing was by immunoSEQ multiplex PCR. Of nearly 110,000 clones listed, roughly four fifths are singletons. Material: PBMCs. The origin of the receptors is a woman aged 50 to 60 in good health and CMV-seropositive.

This clone was seen only once. V gene TRBV2 combines with J gene TRBJ2-7; D remains ambiguous. Trimming shortened V by 8 bases and J by 4 bases, and 12 bases separated the two germline ends. The CDR3 totals 12 residues. Looked up from germline, CDR1 is SNHLY and CDR2 is FYNNEI. CDR3 sequence (DNA): TGTGCCAGCCTCCGAGATTGGTACGAGCAGTACTTC. This codes for CASLRDWYEQYF.

This clone was observed a handful of times. V and J are TRBV10-3 and TRBJ1-2; 7 bases map to TRBD1. There are 14 residues in the CDR3. Trimming took 4 bases from V and 1 from J; bases not matched to a gene: 3. Germline V lookup: CDR1 ENHRY, CDR2 SYGVKD. As DNA, the CDR3 is TGTGCCATCAGTGCCCAGGGGGTTAACTATGGCTACACCTTC. Translating it yields CAISAQGVNYGYTF.

This clone was picked up a small number of times. The chain couples TRBV10-3 to TRBJ1-1; a possible D gene is TRBD1 (6 bases). The germline V and J ends were trimmed by 3 bases and 0 bases, with 20 bases remaining between them. This CDR3 is 18 amino acids long. Germline V gene data show CDR1 as ENHRY and CDR2 as SYGVKD. CDR3 in amino acids: CAISDHPQGGWMNTEAFF. CDR3 in DNA: TGTGCCATCAGTGATCACCCACAGGGAGGGTGGATGAACACTGAAGCTTTCTTT.

The chain carries TRBV7-2 and TRBJ1-2; TRBD1 is a possible D gene (6 bases). This CDR3 comprises 17 residues. Trimming removed 2 bases at V and 8 bases at J, with 24 bases between. The germline gives CDR1 SGHTA, CDR2 FQGNSA. The DNA for the CDR3 is TGTGCCAGCAGCTTAAATTTAAGAGACAGGCTGCAGCAAGGCTACACCTTC. This translates into CASSLNLRDRLQQGYTF.

The CDR3 DNA reads TGTGCCAGCAGTTACGTCAACTACGAGCAGTACTTC. Translation gives CASSYVNYEQYF. The chain carries TRBV6-5 and TRBJ2-7; no clear D gene. The CDR3 sequence is 12 residues long. Trimming cost V 2 bases and J 3 bases, with 5 bases left between them. Germline V gene lookup returns CDR1 MNHEY and CDR2 SVGAGI.

The chain links TRBV10-3 to TRBJ2-7, with 8 nucleotides matching TRBD1. After removal of 6 bases from V and 4 bases from J, the junction contained 5 bases not matched to a gene. The CDR3 spans 13 residues. CDR1 ENHRY and CDR2 SYGVKD come from the germline V gene. The CDR3 DNA reads TGTGCCATCAGCCCGACAGGGGAGTACGAGCAGTACTTC. Translated, it gives CAISPTGEYEQYF.

The rearrangement joins TRBV29-1 to TRBJ2-1; D is possibly TRBD1 (6 bases). Trimming removed 4 bases at V and 9 bases at J, with 13 bases between. From germline, CDR1 is SQVTM and CDR2 ANQGSEA. This CDR3 region has 12 residues. DNA of the CDR3: TGCAGCGTTGGCCAGGGGATGAGTGAGCAGTTCTTC. Translated: CSVGQGMSEQFF.

This chain connects TRBV19 to TRBJ1-1; 7 bases map to TRBD1. The CDR3 is 16 amino acids. Losses at the gene ends were 7 bases for V and 1 base for J; bases not matched to a gene: 12. Germline V gene lookup returns CDR1 LNHDA and CDR2 SQIVND (reference sequence). The chain's CDR3 is CASTPQGGRRNTEAFF. The CDR3 DNA sequence: TGTGCCAGTACTCCCCAGGGGGGCAGGCGGAACACTGAAGCTTTCTTT.

This chain's CDR3 is CASSVVAGGNTIYF. The CDR3 DNA reads as TGTGCCAGCAGCGTAGTGGCAGGGGGGAACACCATATATTTT. This chain links TRBV9 with TRBJ1-3; 7 nucleotides line up with TRBD1. Germline CDR1 and CDR2: SGDLS and YYNGEE. CDR3 size: 14 residues. J lost 7 bases, V lost 0 bases, and 4 bases had no gene match.